This entry concerns a single TCR beta chain. What it recognizes is unknown. One entry per CDR3 protein results from TCRdb running MiXCR on the reads. The table has nearly 550,000 distinct CDR3 sequences, approximately 16% seen once; the top ten hold approximately 24%. V lost 6 bases, J lost 5 bases, and 10 bases stayed unmatched. This CDR3 region has 14 residues. Germline values: CDR1 MRHNA, CDR2 SNTAGT. These data originate in a study of T cell repertoires in cytomegalovirus infection. Overall study context: CMV infection and matching HLA type were both indicated by public TCR beta signatures. General study points: In two of eight donors, the top clonotype was HLA-C-restricted CMV-specific. The cumulative frequency of public TCR beta families identified carriers of CMV plus the relevant HLA.

The sample consisted of CD8+ T cells from PBMCs. The clonotype originates from a human donor in good health (CMV status not recorded). Some clones in this sample may be carry-over from other donors' samples. This sequence joins TRBV6-4 and TRBJ2-7, with 7 bases lining up with TRBD1. The CDR3 DNA is TGTGCCAGCAGCTCCTACAGGGGTGATAACGAGCAGTACTTC. As protein: CASSSYRGDNEQYF.